The following is a T cell receptor (beta chain) sequence with its context. One end of the junction is discordant with germline, which a read error may explain. Generated by immunoSEQ multiplex PCR, the TCRdb table keeps only in-frame clones and is missing some. Of under 250,000 clones in the sample, around 82% were seen once. The record originates from a study of blood T cell repertoires in COVID-19. This CDR3 is 17 amino acids long. The sequence came from a man between 50 and 59 years old with active or convalescent COVID-19. Specimen: peripheral blood. The chain has TRBV23-1 and TRBJ2-5, with 11 bases lining up with TRBD1. TRBV23-1 is an open reading frame whose function is uncertain. The CDR3 sequence is CASSQSGQGGKQEAQYF. DNA for the CDR3: TGCGCCAGCAGTCAATCGGGACAGGGGGGAAAACAAGAGGCCCAGTACTTC.